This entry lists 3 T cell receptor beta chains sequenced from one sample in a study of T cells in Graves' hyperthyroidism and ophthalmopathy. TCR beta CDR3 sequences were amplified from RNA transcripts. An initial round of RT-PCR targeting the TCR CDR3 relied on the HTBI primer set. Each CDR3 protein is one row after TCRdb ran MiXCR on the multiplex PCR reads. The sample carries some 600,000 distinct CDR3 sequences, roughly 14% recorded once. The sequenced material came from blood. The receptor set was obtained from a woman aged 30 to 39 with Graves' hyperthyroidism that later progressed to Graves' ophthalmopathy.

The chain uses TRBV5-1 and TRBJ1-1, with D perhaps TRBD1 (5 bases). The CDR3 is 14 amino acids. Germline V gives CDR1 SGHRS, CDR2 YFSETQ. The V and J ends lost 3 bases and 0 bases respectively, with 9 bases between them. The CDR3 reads CASSCGTVNTEAFF. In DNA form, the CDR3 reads TGCGCCAGCAGCTGTGGGACGGTGAACACTGAAGCTTTCTTT.

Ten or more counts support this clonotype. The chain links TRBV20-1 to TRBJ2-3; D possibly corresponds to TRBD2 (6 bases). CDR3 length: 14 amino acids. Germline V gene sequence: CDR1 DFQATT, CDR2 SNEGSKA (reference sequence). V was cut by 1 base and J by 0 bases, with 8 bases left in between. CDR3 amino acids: CSARGGVSTDTQYF. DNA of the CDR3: TGCAGTGCTAGAGGCGGGGTGAGCACAGATACGCAGTATTTT.

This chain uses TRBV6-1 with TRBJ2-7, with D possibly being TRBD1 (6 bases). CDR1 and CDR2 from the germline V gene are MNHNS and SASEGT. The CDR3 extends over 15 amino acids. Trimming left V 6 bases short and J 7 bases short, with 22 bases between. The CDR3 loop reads CASRTGSRGGREQYF. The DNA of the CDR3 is TGTGCCAGCAGGACGGGGTCCAGGGGCGGCCGGGAGCAGTACTTC.